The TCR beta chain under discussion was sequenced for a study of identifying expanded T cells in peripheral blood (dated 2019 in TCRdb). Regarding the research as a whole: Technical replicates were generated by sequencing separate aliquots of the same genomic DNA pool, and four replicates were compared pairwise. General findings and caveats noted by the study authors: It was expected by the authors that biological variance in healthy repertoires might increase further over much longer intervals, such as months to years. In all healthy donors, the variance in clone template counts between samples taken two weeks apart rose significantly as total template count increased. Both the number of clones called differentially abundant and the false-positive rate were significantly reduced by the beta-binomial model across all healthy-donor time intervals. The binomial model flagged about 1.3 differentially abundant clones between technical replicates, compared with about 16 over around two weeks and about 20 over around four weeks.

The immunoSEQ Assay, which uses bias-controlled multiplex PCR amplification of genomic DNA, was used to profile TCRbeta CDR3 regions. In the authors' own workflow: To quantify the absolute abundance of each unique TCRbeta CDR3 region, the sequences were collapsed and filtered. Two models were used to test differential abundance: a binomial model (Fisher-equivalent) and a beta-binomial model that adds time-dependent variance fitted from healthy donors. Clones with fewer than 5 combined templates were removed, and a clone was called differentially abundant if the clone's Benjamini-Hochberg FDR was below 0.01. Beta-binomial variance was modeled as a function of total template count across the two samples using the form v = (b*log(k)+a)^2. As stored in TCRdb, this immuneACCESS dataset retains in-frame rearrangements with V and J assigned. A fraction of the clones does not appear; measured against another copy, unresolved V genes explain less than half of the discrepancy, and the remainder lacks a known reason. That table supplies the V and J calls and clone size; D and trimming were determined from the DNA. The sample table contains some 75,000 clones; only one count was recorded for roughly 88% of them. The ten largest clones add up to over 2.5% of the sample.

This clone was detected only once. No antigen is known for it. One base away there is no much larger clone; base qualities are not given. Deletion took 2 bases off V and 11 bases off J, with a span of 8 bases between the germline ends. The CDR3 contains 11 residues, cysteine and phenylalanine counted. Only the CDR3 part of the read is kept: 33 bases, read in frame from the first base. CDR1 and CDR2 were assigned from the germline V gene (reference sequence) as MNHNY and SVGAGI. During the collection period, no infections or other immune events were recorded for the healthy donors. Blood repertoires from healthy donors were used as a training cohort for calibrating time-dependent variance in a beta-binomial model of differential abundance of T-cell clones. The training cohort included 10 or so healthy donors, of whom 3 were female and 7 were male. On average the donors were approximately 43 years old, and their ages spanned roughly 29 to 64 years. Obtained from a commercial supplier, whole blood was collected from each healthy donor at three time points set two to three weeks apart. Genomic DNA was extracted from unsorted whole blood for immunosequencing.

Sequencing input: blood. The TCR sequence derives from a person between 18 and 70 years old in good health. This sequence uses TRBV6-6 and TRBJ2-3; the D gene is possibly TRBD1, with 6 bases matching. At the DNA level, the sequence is TGTGCCAGCAGTTACGGGGGCTTGCAGTATTTT. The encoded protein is CASSYGGLQYF.